The rows below give T cell receptor beta chains drawn from one sample of a study of blood T cell repertoires in COVID-19. Profiling relied on immunoSEQ multiplex PCR, and the TCRdb table lists in-frame clones only, not all of them. Seen here are under 100,000 clones, 90% observed once, and the top ten hold over 4.5%. Sequenced input: peripheral blood. The source of these receptors is a man aged 50 or older with acute or convalescent COVID-19. CDR3s include the opening cysteine and the closing phenylalanine or tryptophan.

TRBV5-8,CASTNPDAGGAGGYTF
TRBV15,CATSTVANTEAFF
TRBV28,CASRDGTGPLSNLEAFF
TRBV5-1,CASSLDPGATEAFF
TRBV5-1,CASSGLAGAHNEQFF
TRBV2,CASVAAGKYEQYF
TRBV3-1/TRBV3-2,CASKTSGRYEQFF
TRBV6-5,CASTPGGNTEAFF
TRBV15,CATSRGRLGPSYGYTF
TRBV27,CASSPTQFTTSGRTDTQYF
TRBV7-9,CASSLTGYLAFF
TRBV6-2/TRBV6-3,CASSSHISLGAQYF
TRBV7-8,CASSTQTGRWDSNQPQHF
TRBV27,CASSPRQGLYNSPLHF
TRBV7-8,CASSLERTGTQYF
TRBV5-6,CASSLVQGRETQYF
TRBV6-6,CASRGQGENGYTF
TRBV4-3,CASSQGLGGEEKLFF
TRBV18,CASSRRQGRETQYF
TRBV7-8,CASSSPGQSYEQYF
TRBV6-5,CASSYSSGAYNEQFF
TRBV6-5,CASTGQWGDTQYF
TRBV11-2,CASSRRLADSSYNEQFF
TRBV24-1,CATARGTDTQYF
TRBV7-9,CASSLRGAGGEKLFF
TRBV7-8,CASSFLQGNEQYF
TRBV5-1,CASSSTSGSLEQFF
TRBV24-1,CATNSGGGEETQYF
TRBV2,CASTPPSGYTDTQYF
TRBV6-5,CASSYSETQGSYGYTF
TRBV19,CASSQGTANTEAFF
TRBV6-5,CASSYSGTGQGNTIYF
TRBV7-6,CASSLGVAGGPSPEQYF
TRBV5-1,CASSLQGINSPLHF
TRBV6-1,CASSEEGSGTRFF
TRBV3-1/TRBV3-2,CASSPHGDYFSYEQYF
TRBV19,CASSIKGQLNTEAFF
TRBV5-6,CASSWTGNYGYTF
TRBV6-5,CASRPTAGSETQYF
TRBV5-1,CASSMGQTRGTEAFF
TRBV29-1,CSVAGRFFSYEQYF
TRBV5-1,CASRDRVEDYNEQFF
TRBV4-1,CASSQRAGQGLTEAFF
TRBV19,CASKNSFGLAGGHNEQFF
TRBV6-5,CASSHRGDNTEAFF
TRBV30,CAWSLLPDGYTF
TRBV6-5,CASRWGGPDTEAFF
TRBV11-3,CASSPPGQYQETQYF